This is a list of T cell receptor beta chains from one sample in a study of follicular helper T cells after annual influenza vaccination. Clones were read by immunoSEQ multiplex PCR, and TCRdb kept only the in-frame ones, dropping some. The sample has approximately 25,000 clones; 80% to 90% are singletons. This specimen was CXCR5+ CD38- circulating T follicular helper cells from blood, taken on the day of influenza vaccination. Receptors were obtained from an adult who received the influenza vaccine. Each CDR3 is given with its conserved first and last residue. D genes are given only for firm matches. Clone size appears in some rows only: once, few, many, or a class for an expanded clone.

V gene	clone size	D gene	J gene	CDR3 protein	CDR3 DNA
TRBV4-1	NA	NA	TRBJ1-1	CASSRQQGNTEAFF	TGCGCCAGCAGTCGTCAACAGGGGAACACTGAAGCTTTCTTT
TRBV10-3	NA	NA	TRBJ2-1	CAISVQGGNEQFF	TGTGCCATCAGTGTACAGGGTGGCAATGAGCAGTTCTTC
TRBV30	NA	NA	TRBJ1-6	CAWRDSSYNSPLHF	TGTGCCTGGAGGGACAGCTCCTATAATTCACCCCTCCACTTT
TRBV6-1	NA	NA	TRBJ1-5	CASRLELSGHRPQHF	TGTGCCAGCAGGCTGGAACTTTCGGGTCATCGGCCCCAGCATTTT
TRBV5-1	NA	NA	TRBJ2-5	CASSLVSDQETQYF	TGCGCCAGCAGCTTGGTGTCAGACCAAGAGACCCAGTACTTC
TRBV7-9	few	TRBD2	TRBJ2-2	CASSLARGANTGELFF	TGTGCCAGCAGCTTAGCACGGGGGGCGAACACCGGGGAGCTGTTTTTT
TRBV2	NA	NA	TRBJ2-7	CASRTGFSYEQYF	TGTGCCAGCAGAACGGGATTTTCCTACGAGCAGTACTTC
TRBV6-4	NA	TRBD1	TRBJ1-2	CASSDEGQGVMTDGYTF	TGTGCCAGCAGTGACGAGGGACAGGGGGTTATGACTGATGGCTACACCTTC
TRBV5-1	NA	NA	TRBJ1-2	CASSLQGRDGYTF	TGCGCCAGCAGCTTGCAGGGGCGTGATGGCTACACCTTC
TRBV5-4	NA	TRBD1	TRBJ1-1	CASSSHRGRVNTEAFF	TGTGCCAGCAGCTCCCACAGGGGGCGAGTGAACACTGAAGCTTTCTTT
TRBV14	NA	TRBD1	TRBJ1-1	CASSQAGGVNTEAFF	TGTGCCAGCAGCCAAGCAGGGGGCGTGAACACTGAAGCTTTCTTT
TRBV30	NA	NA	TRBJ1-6	CAWTRWQGTNSPLHF	TGTGCCTGGACCCGGTGGCAGGGGACTAATTCACCCCTCCACTTT
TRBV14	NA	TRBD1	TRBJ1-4	CASSTGDRAKVEKLFF	TGTGCCAGCAGCACCGGGGACAGGGCAAAGGTTGAAAAACTGTTTTTT
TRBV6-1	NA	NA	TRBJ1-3	CASSAGGAGGNTIYF	TGTGCCAGCAGTGCGGGGGGGGCTGGTGGAAACACCATATATTTT
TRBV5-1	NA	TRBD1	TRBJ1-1	CASSLDPGGNTEAFF	TGCGCCAGCAGCTTGGATCCAGGGGGGAACACTGAAGCTTTCTTT
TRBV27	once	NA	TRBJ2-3	CASSRQGTDTQYF	TGTGCCAGCAGTCGACAGGGCACAGATACGCAGTATTTT
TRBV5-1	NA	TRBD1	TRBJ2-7	CASSMTGTVGYEQYF	TGCGCCAGCAGCATGACCGGGACAGTGGGGTACGAGCAGTACTTC
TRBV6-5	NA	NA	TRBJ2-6	CASRTLGANVLTF	TGTGCCAGCAGGACTCTCGGGGCCAACGTCCTGACTTTC
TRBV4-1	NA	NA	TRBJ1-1	CASSQVASRGNTEAFF	TGCGCCAGCAGCCAGGTCGCCAGCAGGGGAAACACTGAAGCTTTCTTT
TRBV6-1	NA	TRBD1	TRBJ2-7	CASGVKAGGYEQYF	TGTGCCAGCGGCGTTAAGGCAGGGGGCTACGAGCAGTACTTC
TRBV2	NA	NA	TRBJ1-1	CASSPVGGSTEAFF	TGTGCCAGCAGTCCGGTGGGGGGATCCACTGAAGCTTTCTTT
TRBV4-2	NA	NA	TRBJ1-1	CASSQAQRANEAFF	TGTGCCAGCAGCCAAGCCCAGAGGGCTAATGAAGCTTTCTTT
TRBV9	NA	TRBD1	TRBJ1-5	CASSDGTGSNQPQHF	TGTGCCAGCAGCGATGGGACAGGGAGCAATCAGCCCCAGCATTTT
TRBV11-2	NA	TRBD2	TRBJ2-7	CASSLDRGGAYEQYF	TGTGCCAGCAGCTTAGATCGCGGGGGGGCGTACGAGCAGTACTTC
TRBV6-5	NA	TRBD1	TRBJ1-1	CASSRETGGGKAFF	TGTGCCAGCAGTAGGGAGACAGGGGGGGGGAAAGCTTTCTTT
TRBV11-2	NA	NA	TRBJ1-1	CASSLESVEAFF	TGTGCCAGCAGCTTAGAATCAGTTGAAGCTTTCTTT
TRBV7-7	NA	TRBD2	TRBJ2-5	CASSLAGGETQYF	TGTGCTAGCAGCTTAGCGGGGGGGGAGACCCAGTACTTC
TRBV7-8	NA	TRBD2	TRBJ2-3	CASSLTTTSGRTDTQYF	TGTGCCAGCAGCTTAACCACTACTAGCGGGCGCACAGATACGCAGTATTTT
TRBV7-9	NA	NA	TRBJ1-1	CASSFEGRGTLGTEAFF	TGTGCCAGCAGCTTTGAAGGGAGGGGAACTCTGGGGACTGAAGCTTTCTTT
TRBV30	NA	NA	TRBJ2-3	CAWSIQTDTQYF	TGTGCCTGGAGCATCCAAACAGATACGCAGTATTTT
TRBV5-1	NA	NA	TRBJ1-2	CASSLGAVGNYGYTF	TGCGCCAGCAGCTTGGGTGCGGTAGGAAACTATGGCTACACCTTC
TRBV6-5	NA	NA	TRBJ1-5	CASSYAGGQPQHF	TGTGCCAGCAGTTACGCAGGAGGACAGCCCCAGCATTTT
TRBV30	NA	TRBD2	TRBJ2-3	CAWSLRLAPTDTQYF	TGTGCCTGGAGTTTAAGACTAGCGCCCACAGATACGCAGTATTTT
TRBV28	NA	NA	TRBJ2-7	CASSGPAGLYEQYF	TGTGCCAGCAGTGGCCCGGCGGGGTTATACGAGCAGTACTTC
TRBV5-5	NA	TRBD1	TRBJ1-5	CASSLRSGTGLSAPQHF	TGTGCCAGCAGCTTACGGTCCGGGACAGGGTTATCGGCGCCCCAGCATTTT
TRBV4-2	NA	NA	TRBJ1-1	CASSQGTANTEAFF	TGTGCCAGCAGCCAAGGGACAGCGAACACTGAAGCTTTCTTT
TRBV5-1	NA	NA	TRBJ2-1	CASSLRGEGWNEQFF	TGCGCCAGCAGCTTGAGGGGGGAGGGGTGGAATGAGCAGTTCTTC
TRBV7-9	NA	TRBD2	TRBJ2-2	CASRPLTSGGRTGELFF	TGTGCCAGCAGGCCCCTTACTAGCGGGGGGAGGACCGGGGAGCTGTTTTTT
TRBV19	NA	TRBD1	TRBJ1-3	CASSILRTGTGNTIYF	TGTGCCAGTAGTATTTTGCGGACAGGGACTGGAAACACCATATATTTT
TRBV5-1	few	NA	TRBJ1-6	CASSLGTPKYSPLHF	TGCGCCAGCAGCCTGGGGACTCCAAAGTATTCACCCCTCCACTTT
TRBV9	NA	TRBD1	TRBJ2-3	CASSFRDRALTDTQYF	TGTGCCAGCAGCTTCCGGGACAGGGCCCTCACAGATACGCAGTATTTT
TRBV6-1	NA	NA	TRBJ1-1	CASSEGGHTEAFF	TGTGCCAGCAGTGAAGGGGGCCACACTGAAGCTTTCTTT
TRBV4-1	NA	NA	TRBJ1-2	CASSQQGRGRVYGYTF	TGCGCCAGCAGCCAACAGGGACGGGGGAGGGTCTATGGCTACACCTTC
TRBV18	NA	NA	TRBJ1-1	CASSPPVSDEAFF	TGTGCCAGCTCACCACCGGTGAGTGATGAAGCTTTCTTT
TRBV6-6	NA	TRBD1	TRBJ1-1	CASTRDRGYTEAFF	TGTGCCAGCACCCGGGACAGGGGGTACACTGAAGCTTTCTTT
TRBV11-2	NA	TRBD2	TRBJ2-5	CASSSSSGGKETQYF	TGTGCCAGCAGCTCTAGTAGCGGGGGGAAAGAGACCCAGTACTTC
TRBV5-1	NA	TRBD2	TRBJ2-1	CASREREKSEQFF	TGCGCCAGCAGGGAGCGGGAGAAGAGTGAGCAGTTCTTC
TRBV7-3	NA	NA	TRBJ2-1	CASSPPGGGSYNEQFF	TGTGCCAGCAGCCCGCCGGGGGGCGGCTCCTACAATGAGCAGTTCTTC
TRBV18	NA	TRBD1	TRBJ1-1	CASSPIKGANTEAFF	TGTGCCAGCTCACCGATTAAGGGGGCGAACACTGAAGCTTTCTTT
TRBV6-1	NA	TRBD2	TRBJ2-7	CASSLADSYEQYF	TGTGCCAGCAGTCTAGCGGATTCCTACGAGCAGTACTTC
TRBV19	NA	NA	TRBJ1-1	CASSFNLNTEAFF	TGTGCCAGTAGTTTCAACTTGAACACTGAAGCTTTCTTT
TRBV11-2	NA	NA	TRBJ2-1	CASSPAPPEQGTEQFF	TGTGCCAGCAGCCCAGCCCCCCCCGAGCAGGGCACTGAGCAGTTCTTC
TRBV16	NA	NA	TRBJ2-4	CASSQSRGSGYQNIQYF	TGTGCCAGCAGCCAATCTAGGGGTAGCGGTTACCAAAACATTCAGTACTTC
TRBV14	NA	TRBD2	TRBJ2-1	CASSQLMGSGAYYNEQFF	TGTGCCAGCAGCCAACTCATGGGTAGCGGGGCGTACTACAATGAGCAGTTCTTC